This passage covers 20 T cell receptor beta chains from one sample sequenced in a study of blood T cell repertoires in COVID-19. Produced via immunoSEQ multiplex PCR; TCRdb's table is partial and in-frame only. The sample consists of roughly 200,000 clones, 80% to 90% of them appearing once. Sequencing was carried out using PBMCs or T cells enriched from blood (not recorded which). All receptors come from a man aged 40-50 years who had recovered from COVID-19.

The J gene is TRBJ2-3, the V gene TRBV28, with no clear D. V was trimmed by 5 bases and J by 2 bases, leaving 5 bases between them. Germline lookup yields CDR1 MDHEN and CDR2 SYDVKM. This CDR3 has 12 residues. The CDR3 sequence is CASSPFTDTQYF. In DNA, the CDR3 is TGTGCCAGCAGTCCTTTCACAGATACGCAGTATTTT.

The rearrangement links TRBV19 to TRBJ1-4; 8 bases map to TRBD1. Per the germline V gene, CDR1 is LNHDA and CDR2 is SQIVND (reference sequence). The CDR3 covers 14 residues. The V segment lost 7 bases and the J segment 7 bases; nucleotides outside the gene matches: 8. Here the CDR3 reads CASTFGQGVEKLFF. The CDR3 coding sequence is TGTGCCAGTACTTTTGGACAGGGCGTTGAAAAACTGTTTTTT.

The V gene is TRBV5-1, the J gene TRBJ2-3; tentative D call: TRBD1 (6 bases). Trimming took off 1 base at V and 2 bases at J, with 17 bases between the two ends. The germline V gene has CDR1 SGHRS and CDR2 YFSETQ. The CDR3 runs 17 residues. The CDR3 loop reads CASSLSLGGLLTDTQYF. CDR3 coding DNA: TGCGCCAGCAGCTTGAGCCTAGGGGGATTACTCACAGATACGCAGTATTTT.

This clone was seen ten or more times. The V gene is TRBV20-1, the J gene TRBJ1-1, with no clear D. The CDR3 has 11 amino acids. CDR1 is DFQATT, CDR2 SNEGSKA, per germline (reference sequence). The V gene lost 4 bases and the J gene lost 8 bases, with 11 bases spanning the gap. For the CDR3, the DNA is TGCAGTGCTACCGAGGGAGGGGAAGCTTTCTTT. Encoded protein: CSATEGGEAFF.

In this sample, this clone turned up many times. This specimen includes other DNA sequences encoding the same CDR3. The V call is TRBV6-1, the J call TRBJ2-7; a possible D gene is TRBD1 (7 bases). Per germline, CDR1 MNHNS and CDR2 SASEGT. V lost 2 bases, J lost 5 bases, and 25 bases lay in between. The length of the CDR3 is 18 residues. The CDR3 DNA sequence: TGTGCCAGCAGTGAATCGGAGGCCGCGACAGGGAGGAACGACGAGCAGTACTTC. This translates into CASSESEAATGRNDEQYF.

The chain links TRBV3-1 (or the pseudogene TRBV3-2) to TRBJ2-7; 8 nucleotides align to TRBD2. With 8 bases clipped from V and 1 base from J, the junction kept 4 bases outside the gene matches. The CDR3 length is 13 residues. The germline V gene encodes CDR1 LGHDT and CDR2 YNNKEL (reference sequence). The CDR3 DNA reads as TGTGCCAGCTTGGCGGGAGGATCCTACGAGCAGTACTTC. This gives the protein CASLAGGSYEQYF.

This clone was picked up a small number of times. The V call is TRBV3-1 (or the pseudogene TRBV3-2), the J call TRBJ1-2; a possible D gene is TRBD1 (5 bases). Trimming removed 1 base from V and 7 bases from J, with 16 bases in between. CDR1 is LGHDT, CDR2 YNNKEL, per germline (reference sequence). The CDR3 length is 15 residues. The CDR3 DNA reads TGTGCCAGCAGCCAAGCCTGGGGGGGGATTGGTGGCTACACCTTC. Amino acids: CASSQAWGGIGGYTF.

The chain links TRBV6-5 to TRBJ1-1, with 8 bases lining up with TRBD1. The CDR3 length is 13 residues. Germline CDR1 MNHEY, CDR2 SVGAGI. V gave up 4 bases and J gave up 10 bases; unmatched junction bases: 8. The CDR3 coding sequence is TGTGCCAGCAGTTCCACGGACAGGGTGGGAGCTTTCTTT. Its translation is CASSSTDRVGAFF.

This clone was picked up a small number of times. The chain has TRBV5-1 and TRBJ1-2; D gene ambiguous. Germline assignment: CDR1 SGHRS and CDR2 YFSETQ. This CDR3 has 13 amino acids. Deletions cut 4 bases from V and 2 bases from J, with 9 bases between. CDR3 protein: CASSPGTNYGYTF. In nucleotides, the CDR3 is TGCGCCAGCAGCCCAGGTACGAACTATGGCTACACCTTC.

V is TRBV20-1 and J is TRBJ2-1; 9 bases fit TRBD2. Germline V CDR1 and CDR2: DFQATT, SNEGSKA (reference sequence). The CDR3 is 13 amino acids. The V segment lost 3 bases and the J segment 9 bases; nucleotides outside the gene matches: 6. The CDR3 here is CSASSVAGVEQFF. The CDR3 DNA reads TGCAGTGCTAGTAGCGTAGCGGGAGTTGAGCAGTTCTTC.

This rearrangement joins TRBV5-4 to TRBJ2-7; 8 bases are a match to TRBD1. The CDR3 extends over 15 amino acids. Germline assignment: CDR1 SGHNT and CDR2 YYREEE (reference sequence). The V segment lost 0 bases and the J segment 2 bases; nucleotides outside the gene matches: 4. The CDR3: CASSLGGTGAYEQYF. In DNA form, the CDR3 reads TGTGCCAGCAGCTTGGGTGGGACAGGAGCCTACGAGCAGTACTTC.

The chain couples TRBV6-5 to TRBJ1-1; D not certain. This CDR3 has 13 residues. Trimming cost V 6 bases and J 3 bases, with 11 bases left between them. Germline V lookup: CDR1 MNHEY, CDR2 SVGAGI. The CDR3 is CASRRLGDTEAFF. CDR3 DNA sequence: TGTGCCAGCAGGAGACTTGGAGACACTGAAGCTTTCTTT.

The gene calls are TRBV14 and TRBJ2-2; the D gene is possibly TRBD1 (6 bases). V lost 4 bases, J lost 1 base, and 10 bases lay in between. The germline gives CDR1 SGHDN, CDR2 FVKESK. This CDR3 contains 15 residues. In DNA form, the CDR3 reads TGTGCCAGCAGCCCCCAGGGGTTGAACACCGGGGAGCTGTTTTTT. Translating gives CASSPQGLNTGELFF.

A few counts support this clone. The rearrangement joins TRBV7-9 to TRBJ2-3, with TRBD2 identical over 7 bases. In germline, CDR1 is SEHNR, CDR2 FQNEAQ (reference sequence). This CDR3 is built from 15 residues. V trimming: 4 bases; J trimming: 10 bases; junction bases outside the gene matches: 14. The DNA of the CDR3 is TGTGCCAGCAGCTCAAACCGGGGGGACCCTCGGGCGCAGTATTTT. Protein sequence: CASSSNRGDPRAQYF.

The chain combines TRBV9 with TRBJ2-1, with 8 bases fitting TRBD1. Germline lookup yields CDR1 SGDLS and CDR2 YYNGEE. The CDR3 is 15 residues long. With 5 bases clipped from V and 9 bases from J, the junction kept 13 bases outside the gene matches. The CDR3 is CASRPAGTGSGEQFF. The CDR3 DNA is TGTGCCAGCAGACCGGCCGGGACAGGAAGTGGTGAGCAGTTCTTC.

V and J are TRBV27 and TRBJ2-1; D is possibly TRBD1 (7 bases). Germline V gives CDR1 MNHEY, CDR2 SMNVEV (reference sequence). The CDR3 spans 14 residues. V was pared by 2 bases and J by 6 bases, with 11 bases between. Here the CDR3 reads CASSLRQGGNEQFF. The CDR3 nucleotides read TGTGCCAGCAGTTTAAGACAGGGAGGCAATGAGCAGTTCTTC.

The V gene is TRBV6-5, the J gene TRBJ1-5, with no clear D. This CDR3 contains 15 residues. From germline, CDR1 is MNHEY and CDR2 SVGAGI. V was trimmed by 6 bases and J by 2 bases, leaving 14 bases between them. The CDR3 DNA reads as TGTGCCAGCAGCCCAGCGGTTGGAGGCAATCAGCCCCAGCATTTT. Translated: CASSPAVGGNQPQHF.

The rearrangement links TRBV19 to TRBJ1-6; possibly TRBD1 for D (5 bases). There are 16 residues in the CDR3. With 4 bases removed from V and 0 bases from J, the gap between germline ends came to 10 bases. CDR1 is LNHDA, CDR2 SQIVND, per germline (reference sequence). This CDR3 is CASSTQASSYNSPLHF. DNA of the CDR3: TGTGCCAGTAGTACACAGGCGAGCTCCTATAATTCACCCCTCCACTTT.

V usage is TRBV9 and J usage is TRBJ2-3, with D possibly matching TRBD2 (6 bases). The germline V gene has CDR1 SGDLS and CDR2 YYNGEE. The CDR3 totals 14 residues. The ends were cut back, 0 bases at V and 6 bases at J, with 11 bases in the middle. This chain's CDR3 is CASSVASGSDTQYF. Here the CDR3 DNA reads TGTGCCAGCAGCGTAGCGTCCGGGAGCGATACGCAGTATTTT.

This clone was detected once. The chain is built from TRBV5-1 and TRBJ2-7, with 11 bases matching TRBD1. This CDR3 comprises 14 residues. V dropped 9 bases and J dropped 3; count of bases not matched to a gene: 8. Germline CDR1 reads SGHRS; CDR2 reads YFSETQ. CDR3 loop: CATIPGTGGYEQYF. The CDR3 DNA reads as TGCGCCACCATCCCCGGGACAGGGGGCTACGAGCAGTACTTC.